A single sample is the source of the 14 T cell receptor beta chains below, sequenced in a study of T cells in Graves' hyperthyroidism and ophthalmopathy. Authors of the study amplified TCR beta CDR3 regions from RNA transcripts. The HTBI primer set drove a first-round RT-PCR of the TCR CDR3. TCRdb ran MiXCR on the multiplex PCR reads and lists one entry per CDR3 protein. The profile covers 250,000 to 400,000 distinct CDR3 sequences, with roughly an eighth appearing a single time and almost 35% taken by the ten largest. Sequencing was performed on blood. The origin of the receptors is a woman aged 40 to 50 with Graves' ophthalmopathy.

In its sample, this clonotype was seen many times. The rearrangement joins TRBV20-1 to TRBJ1-2, with TRBD1 as a possible D gene (5 bases). The CDR3 is 14 residues long. V was pared by 5 bases and J by 4 bases, with 17 bases between. CDR1 and CDR2 from the germline V gene are DFQATT and SNEGSKA (reference sequence). The CDR3 loop reads CSAPRQLNLYGYTF. The CDR3 DNA reads TGCAGTGCTCCTAGACAGCTAAACCTCTATGGCTACACCTTC.

This clonotype was picked up many times. The chain is built from TRBV12-3 or TRBV12-4 and TRBJ1-1, with D unresolved. V was clipped by 2 bases and J by 4 bases, with 5 bases between them. The CDR3 spans 12 residues. This CDR3 reads CASSLRPTEAFF. CDR3 in DNA: TGTGCCAGCAGTTTAAGACCCACTGAAGCTTTCTTT.

In its sample, this clonotype was seen a few times. J is TRBJ2-7 and V is TRBV6-1, with TRBD2 as a possible D gene (6 bases). V was trimmed by 8 bases and J by 1 base, leaving 15 bases between them. The CDR3 is 14 amino acids. Looked up from germline, CDR1 is MNHNS and CDR2 is SASEGT. The CDR3 sequence is CASLSPSVSYEQYF. The DNA of the CDR3 is TGTGCCAGCTTGTCGCCTAGCGTGTCCTACGAGCAGTACTTC.

This clonotype occurred many times. V usage is TRBV20-1 and J usage is TRBJ2-1; D is ambiguous. Trimming took 3 bases from V and 6 from J, leaving 9 bases between them. CDR1 and CDR2 from the germline V gene are DFQATT and SNEGSKA (reference sequence). The CDR3 is made up of 12 amino acids. The CDR3 nucleotides are TGCAGTGCTAGGTCACCCCTCAATGAGCAGTTCTTC. Protein product: CSARSPLNEQFF.

The chain couples TRBV14 to TRBJ2-3; D might be TRBD2 (5 bases). The CDR3 loop spans 19 amino acids. The germline V and J ends were trimmed by 4 bases and 2 bases, with 25 bases remaining between them. Per the germline V gene, CDR1 is SGHDN and CDR2 is FVKESK. CDR3 DNA sequence: TGTGCCAGCAGCCCCCTATCCTGGGGAGCCCAGCGCTTCACAGATACGCAGTATTTT. Its translation is CASSPLSWGAQRFTDTQYF.

The chain uses TRBV5-1 and TRBJ2-1; the match to TRBD2 covers 7 bases. Germline loops: CDR1 SGHRS, CDR2 YFSETQ. This CDR3 has 16 amino acids. Trimming removed 3 bases from V and 3 bases from J; junction bases left unmatched: 9. The CDR3 sequence: CASSSGGGQFYNEQFF. CDR3 in DNA: TGCGCCAGCAGCTCTGGGGGGGGTCAATTCTACAATGAGCAGTTCTTC.

The table lists this clonotype with many counts. The chain is built from TRBV3-1 and TRBJ2-2; D uncertain. The CDR3 loop spans 15 amino acids. Trimming left V 4 bases short and J 4 bases short, with 13 bases between. In germline, CDR1 is LGHDT, CDR2 YNNKEL (reference sequence). For the CDR3, the DNA is TGTGCCAGCAGCCCCCTAAGTGGCAGCACCGGGGAGCTGTTTTTT. Its protein is CASSPLSGSTGELFF. The full variable domain, its missing parts supplied by reference TRBV3-1 and TRBJ2-2, is DTAVSQTPKYLVTQMGNDKSIKCEQNLGHDTMYWYKQDSKKFLKIMFSYNNKELIINETVPNRFSPKSPDKAHLNLHINSLELGDSAVYFCASSPLSGSTGELFFGEGSRLTVL.

This chain uses TRBV19 with TRBJ2-7; weak D call: TRBD2 (5 bases). V lost 8 bases and J lost 2, with 13 bases in between. CDR1 LNHDA and CDR2 SQIVND come from the germline V gene (reference sequence). The CDR3 has 13 amino acids. This chain's CDR3 is CASPFRGAYEQYF. The DNA of the CDR3 is TGTGCCAGTCCCTTCCGGGGAGCCTACGAGCAGTACTTC.

The table lists this clonotype with a few counts. This may be a read error, as it is one base from a much larger clone. This chain links TRBV24-1 with TRBJ1-5, with D perhaps matching TRBD1 (6 bases). The V end lost 7 bases, the J end lost 1 base, and 13 bases lay between the germline ends. CDR3 length: 15 amino acids. Germline V gene data show CDR1 as KGHDR and CDR2 as SFDVKD. In DNA form, the CDR3 reads TGTGCCACCAGCGCAACAGGGCCCAGCAATCAGCCCCAGCATTTT. The encoded protein is CATSATGPSNQPQHF.

This clonotype came up many times. The chain uses TRBV6-1 and TRBJ2-6, with D unclear. Germline-derived CDR1 and CDR2 are MNHNS and SASEGT. V was clipped by 7 bases and J by 0 bases, with 10 bases between them. This CDR3 is 15 amino acids long. The CDR3 sequence: CASTRRTSGANVLTF. CDR3 sequence (DNA): TGTGCCAGCACCCGAAGAACCTCTGGGGCCAACGTCCTGACTTTC.

This clonotype was recorded a few times. The V call is TRBV10-2, the J call TRBJ1-6; the D is unclear. The V end lost 0 bases, the J end lost 8 bases, and 8 bases lay between the germline ends. The CDR3 length is 14 residues. In germline, CDR1 is WSHSY, CDR2 SAAADI. For the CDR3, the DNA is TGCGCCAGCAGTGAGTCCGTCGGTTATTCACCCCTCCACTTT. Its protein product is CASSESVGYSPLHF.

This clonotype was recorded at least ten times. The chain has TRBV2 and TRBJ2-7; no definite D call. The CDR3 spans 13 residues. The V gene lost 4 bases and the J gene lost 3 bases, with 10 bases spanning the gap. Per the germline V gene, CDR1 is SNHLY and CDR2 is FYNNEI. The DNA of the CDR3 is TGTGCCAGCAGTGGGGTCATGCGCTACGAGCAGTACTTC. Amino acids: CASSGVMRYEQYF.

In this sample, this clonotype turned up a few times. V and J are TRBV18 and TRBJ1-5, with no clear D. V shed 6 bases and J shed 4 bases, with 10 bases lying between them. The CDR3 spans 13 residues. Per the germline V gene, CDR1 is KGHSH and CDR2 is LQKENI. This chain's CDR3 is CASSPAENQPQHF. DNA of the CDR3: TGTGCCAGCTCGCCTGCGGAAAATCAGCCCCAGCATTTT.

There are many counts of this clonotype. The J gene is TRBJ2-7, the V gene TRBV19; D possibly matches TRBD1 or TRBD2 (5 bases each). The CDR3 has 13 residues. Germline-derived CDR1 and CDR2 are LNHDA and SQIVND (reference sequence). Trimming left V 0 bases short and J 7 bases short, with 10 bases between. CDR3 nucleotide sequence: TGTGCCAGTAGTATAGATCTGGGGGAAGAGCAGTACTTC. Its translation: CASSIDLGEEQYF. Looking up the rest from reference TRBV19 and TRBJ2-7 gives the full variable domain: DGGITQSPKYLFRKEGQNVTLSCEQNLNHDAMYWYRQDPGQGLRLIYYSQIVNDFQKGDIAEGYSVSREKKESFPLTVTSAQKNPTAFYLCASSIDLGEEQYFGPGTRLTVT.